This TCR beta chain was recovered during a study of vaccination and CD4 T cells after COVID-19. The wider study: Overlapping SARS-CoV-2, HCoV-NL63, HCoV-OC43 and HCoV-229E spike peptides were used to stimulate cells.

V lost 5 bases and J lost 4; bases outside the gene matches: 0. The CDR3 runs 12 residues. From germline, CDR1 is SGHTA and CDR2 FQGNSA. With the Oncomine TCR Beta short-read assay, DNA from cultured CD4+ T cells was sequenced. Genomic DNA was taken out of cultured CD4+ T cells by extraction. From the PCR reads, TCRdb called clonotypes with MiXCR, one entry per CDR3 protein. The sample lists 5,000 to 6,000 distinct CDR3 sequences; 30% to 45% were seen once. The treatment: roughly 11-day PBMC culture with coronavirus spike peptide pools or control peptides (ViraFEST assay). These CD4+ T cells came from an unexposed donor, sampled before the COVID-19 pandemic (2011-2018). From unexposed donors, CD4+ T cells were probed, cells permitting, with SARS-CoV-2 S/N and four cold-coronavirus spikes. In the case of this clonotype: What it binds is unknown.

This chain uses TRBV7-2 with TRBJ2-7; 9 nucleotides line up with TRBD1. This receptor was taken from a human donor in good health. Sequencing used CD4+ T cells from blood, cultured in vitro. In nucleotides, the CDR3 is TGTGCCAGCAGCGGGACAGGGTACGAGCAGTACTTC. Amino acids: CASSGTGYEQYF.